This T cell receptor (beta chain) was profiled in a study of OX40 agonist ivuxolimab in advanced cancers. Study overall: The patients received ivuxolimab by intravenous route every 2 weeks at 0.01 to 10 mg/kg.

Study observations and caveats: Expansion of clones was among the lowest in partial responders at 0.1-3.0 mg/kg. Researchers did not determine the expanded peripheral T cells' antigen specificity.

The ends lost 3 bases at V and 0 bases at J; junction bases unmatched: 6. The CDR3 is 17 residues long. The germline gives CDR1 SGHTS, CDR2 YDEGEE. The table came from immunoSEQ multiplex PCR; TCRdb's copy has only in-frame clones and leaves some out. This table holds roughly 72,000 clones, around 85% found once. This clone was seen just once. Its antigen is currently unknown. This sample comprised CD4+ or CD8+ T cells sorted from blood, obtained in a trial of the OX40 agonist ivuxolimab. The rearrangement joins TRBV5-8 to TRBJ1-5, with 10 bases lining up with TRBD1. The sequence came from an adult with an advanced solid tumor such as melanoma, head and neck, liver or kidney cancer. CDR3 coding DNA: TGTGCCAGCAGCTCAATGGACAGGGGGACTAGCAATCAGCCCCAGCATTTT. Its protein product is CASSSMDRGTSNQPQHF.